This TCR beta chain is drawn from a study of cytotoxic CD8 clonotypes in ibrutinib-treated CLL. The CDR3 runs to 11 residues. Germline lookup yields CDR1 SNHLY and CDR2 FYNNEI. This clone was seen a few times. The junction departs from germline at one end; a sequencing error may be responsible. The data were produced by immunoSEQ multiplex PCR, yet TCRdb's version contains in-frame clones alone and is incomplete. The data hold approximately 320,000 clones, with 67% observed a single time. The V and J genes are TRBV2 and TRBJ2-7; TRBD2 matches at 11 bases. This sample comprised PBMCs, obtained after 36 months of ibrutinib treatment. This TCR derives from a human donor with chronic lymphocytic leukemia. The CDR3 DNA is TGTGCCAGCTCCACTAGCGGGAGATTCGAATTC. Amino acid sequence: CASSTSGRFEF.